The 30 T cell receptor beta chains reported below all come from one sample, sequenced in a study of shared clonotypes between healthy human individuals. Clones were read by immunoSEQ multiplex PCR, and TCRdb kept only the in-frame ones, dropping some. The table has 2 million to 2.5 million clones, about 95% seen once. CD45RO-negative, CCR7-selected cells formed the naive CD8 fraction, which excluded terminally differentiated effector memory CD45RA+ cells. Material for sequencing was naive CD8+ T cells sorted from blood. The receptors were sampled from a man younger than 35 in good health.

The rearrangement uses TRBV6-5 and TRBJ1-5; D is unresolved. Germline CDR1 and CDR2: MNHEY and SVGAGI. V was pared by 5 bases and J by 0 bases, with 11 bases between. CDR3 length: 15 amino acids. The CDR3: CASSRSRISNQPQHF. CDR3 sequence (DNA): TGTGCCAGCAGTCGCTCCCGGATTAGCAATCAGCCCCAGCATTTT.

The V and J genes are TRBV6-5 and TRBJ1-2, with D perhaps matching TRBD1 (5 bases). CDR3 length: 16 amino acids. Trimming cost V 0 bases and J 10 bases, with 21 bases left between them. CDR1 MNHEY and CDR2 SVGAGI come from the germline V gene. The CDR3 DNA is TGTGCCAGCAGTTACTCGATAGGGGTCCTAACTTTGATCTACACCTTC. Protein sequence: CASSYSIGVLTLIYTF.

The chain uses TRBV5-1 and TRBJ2-5; D is ambiguous. Per germline, CDR1 SGHRS and CDR2 YFSETQ. This CDR3 spans 14 amino acids. Trimming removed 2 bases at V and 5 bases at J, with 13 bases between. The DNA for the CDR3 is TGCGCCAGCAGCTTTCGTGAAGCGTTGGAGACCCAGTACTTC. This codes for CASSFREALETQYF.

As to this clone: Different DNA sequences within this sample yield the same CDR3. V gene TRBV5-4 combines with J gene TRBJ2-7; D may correspond to TRBD1 or TRBD2 (5 bases each). CDR1 and CDR2 (germline): SGHNT, YYREEE (reference sequence). This CDR3 is 13 amino acids long. V was clipped by 2 bases and J by 0 bases, with 6 bases between them. The CDR3 bases are TGTGCCAGCAGCTTCGGGGCCTCCTACGAGCAGTACTTC. Protein product: CASSFGASYEQYF.

The J gene is TRBJ2-2, the V gene TRBV9; D possibly corresponds to TRBD1 (6 bases). Trimming took off 3 bases at V and 0 bases at J, with 12 bases between the two ends. Germline V gene lookup returns CDR1 SGDLS and CDR2 YYNGEE. The CDR3 contains 16 residues. CDR3 DNA sequence: TGTGCCAGCAGCGCCGTGGACAGTCCGAACACCGGGGAGCTGTTTTTT. Residues: CASSAVDSPNTGELFF. Full variable domain (missing parts from reference TRBV9 and TRBJ2-2): DSGVTQTPKHLITATGQRVTLRCSPRSGDLSVYWYQQSLDQGLQFLIQYYNGEERAKGNILERFSAQQFPDLHSELNLSSLELGDSALYFCASSAVDSPNTGELFFGEGSRLTVL.

The rearrangement links TRBV11-3 to TRBJ2-7; 8 nucleotides agree with TRBD2. The CDR3 totals 17 residues. Germline trimming cut 5 bases from V and 3 bases from J; bases unmatched to any gene: 15. Per the germline V gene, CDR1 is SGHNT and CDR2 is YENEEA. The CDR3 here is CASSPHRGRGADYEQYF. CDR3 DNA: TGTGCCAGCAGCCCCCATCGGGGGCGGGGGGCCGACTACGAGCAGTACTTC.

The chain has TRBV28 and TRBJ2-5; D gene uncertain. The V and J ends lost 3 bases and 2 bases respectively, with 7 bases between them. CDR1 MDHEN and CDR2 SYDVKM come from the germline V gene. The CDR3 is made up of 13 amino acids. The CDR3: CASSFPIQETQYF. In DNA form, the CDR3 reads TGTGCCAGCAGTTTCCCAATTCAAGAGACCCAGTACTTC. Using reference TRBV28 and TRBJ2-5 for the parts outside the CDR3, the full variable domain is DVKVTQSSRYLVKRTGEKVFLECVQDMDHENMFWYRQDPGLGLRLIYFSYDVKMKEKGDIPEGYSVSREKKERFSLILESASTNQTSMYLCASSFPIQETQYFGPGTRLLVL.

This chain uses TRBV7-9 with TRBJ2-7, with D perhaps matching TRBD1 (6 bases). Germline assignment: CDR1 SEHNR and CDR2 FQNEAQ (reference sequence). The CDR3 consists of 15 residues. Trimming took 4 bases from V and 3 from J, leaving 16 bases between them. CDR3 sequence reads: CASSSLMTGGYEQYF. CDR3 DNA: TGTGCCAGCAGCTCACTCATGACAGGAGGCTACGAGCAGTACTTC.

Only one count was recorded for this clone. The chain links TRBV6-5 to TRBJ1-5; D gene uncertain. This CDR3 is 14 amino acids long. Trimming took 0 bases from V and 5 from J, leaving 8 bases between them. Germline CDR1 MNHEY, CDR2 SVGAGI. CDR3 bases: TGTGCCAGCAGTTACTCGATGGGAGATCAGCCCCAGCATTTT. Protein sequence: CASSYSMGDQPQHF.

This clone was seen a handful of times. The CDR3 end shows no conserved phenylalanine or tryptophan, and so a read error is likely. Because the CDR3's place on the DNA is in doubt, the DNA is left out and the CDR3 is given as listed by TCRdb. This sequence joins TRBV7-2 and TRBJ2-7. The CDR3 contains 11 residues when both ends are counted. Germline V gene lookup returns CDR1 SGHTA and CDR2 FQGNSA. The CDR3 spells CASSLAPYTDL.

This rearrangement joins TRBV6-5 to TRBJ2-7; D call uncertain. Trimming removed 0 bases from V and 4 bases from J, with 7 bases in between. The CDR3 loop spans 13 amino acids. Germline CDR1 reads MNHEY; CDR2 reads SVGAGI. CDR3 loop: CASSYSTTYEQYF. The CDR3 DNA reads as TGTGCCAGCAGTTACTCGACAACGTACGAGCAGTACTTC.

J is TRBJ2-1 and V is TRBV7-9; TRBD2 matches 15 bases. The trim removed 4 bases at V and 4 bases at J, leaving 8 bases unmatched. The CDR3 loop spans 18 amino acids. Per germline, CDR1 SEHNR and CDR2 FQNEAQ (reference sequence). The CDR3: CASSSRGLAGGVYNEQFF. The CDR3 region has the DNA TGTGCCAGCAGCTCCCGTGGACTAGCGGGGGGGGTGTACAATGAGCAGTTCTTC. The full variable domain, its missing parts supplied by reference TRBV7-9 and TRBJ2-1, is DTGVSQNPRHKITKRGQNVTFRCDPISEHNRLYWYRQTLGQGPEFLTYFQNEAQLEKSRLLSDRFSAERPKGSFSTLEIQRTEQGDSAMYLCASSSRGLAGGVYNEQFFGPGTRLTVL.

For this clone: Additional DNA sequences in this sample encode the identical CDR3. This rearrangement joins TRBV19 to TRBJ2-7; D assignment may be TRBD1 or TRBD2 (5 bases each). The germline CDR1 and CDR2 sequences are LNHDA and SQIVND (reference sequence). V lost 4 bases and J lost 2, with 9 bases in between. CDR3 length equals 13 residues. CDR3 sequence (DNA): TGTGCCAGTAGTAACCGGGACCCCTACGAGCAGTACTTC. It encodes CASSNRDPYEQYF.

Turning to this clone: Other DNA sequences from this sample encode an identical CDR3 as well. The rearrangement joins TRBV19 to TRBJ2-7; the match to TRBD2 covers 10 bases. Germline V CDR1 and CDR2: LNHDA, SQIVND (reference sequence). After removal of 5 bases from V and 4 bases from J, the junction contained 2 bases not matched to a gene. The CDR3 is 13 amino acids. CDR3: CASSAGLAYEQYF. CDR3 nucleotide sequence: TGTGCCAGTAGTGCGGGACTAGCGTACGAGCAGTACTTC.

As concerns this clone: Other nucleotide sequences from this sample produce the same CDR3. The rearrangement joins TRBV9 to TRBJ2-5; a possible D gene is TRBD1 (6 bases). V gave up 0 bases and J gave up 0 bases, with 6 bases separating them. Looked up from germline, CDR1 is SGDLS and CDR2 is YYNGEE. The CDR3 covers 14 residues. Here the CDR3 DNA reads TGTGCCAGCAGCGTAGAGGGGGACCAAGAGACCCAGTACTTC. It yields the protein CASSVEGDQETQYF.

V usage is TRBV5-6 and J usage is TRBJ1-4; 12 bases map to TRBD1. Germline V lookup: CDR1 SGHDT, CDR2 YYEEEE. The V and J ends lost 4 bases and 7 bases, in that order; junction bases with no gene match: 5. CDR3 length: 15 amino acids. This chain's CDR3 is CASSPGTGGFEKLFF. The CDR3 DNA is TGTGCCAGCAGCCCAGGGACAGGGGGCTTTGAAAAACTGTTTTTT.

CDR3 bases: TGTGCCAGCAGTCCCCGGGACAGGGAGGGACAGCCCCAGCATTTT. This translates into CASSPRDREGQPQHF. J is TRBJ1-5 and V is TRBV6-5, with 9 bases matching TRBD1. Germline V CDR1 and CDR2: MNHEY, SVGAGI. The CDR3 totals 15 residues. The V gene end was trimmed by 5 bases and the J gene end by 7 bases; junction bases not matched to a gene: 9.

The V call is TRBV27, the J call TRBJ2-7; D possibly matches TRBD1 or TRBD2 (5 bases each). This CDR3 is 14 amino acids long. Between the trimmed V and J ends, which lost 2 bases and 9 bases, there was a span of 17 bases. The germline CDR1 and CDR2 sequences are MNHEY and SMNVEV (reference sequence). For the CDR3, the DNA is TGTGCCAGCAGTTTAGGTCTAGGGACCTTCGGGCAGTACTTC. This codes for CASSLGLGTFGQYF.

The chain is built from TRBV10-1 and TRBJ2-3; D is possibly TRBD2 (6 bases). Per germline, CDR1 WNHNN and CDR2 SYGVQD (reference sequence). With 3 bases removed from V and 1 base from J, the gap between germline ends came to 14 bases. This CDR3 comprises 16 residues. Here the CDR3 reads CASSDPLTSGTDTQYF. CDR3 nucleotides: TGCGCCAGCAGTGACCCGCTGACTAGTGGCACAGATACGCAGTATTTT.

The rearrangement uses TRBV6-6 and TRBJ1-2; D call uncertain. Trimming removed 2 bases from V and 8 bases from J, with 6 bases in between. The CDR3 covers 11 residues. CDR1 MNHNY and CDR2 SVGAGI come from the germline V gene (reference sequence). The CDR3 sequence: CASSYLGGYTF. The CDR3 DNA sequence: TGTGCCAGCAGTTACCTCGGCGGCTACACCTTC.

The chain links TRBV30 to TRBJ1-4; 7 bases map to TRBD1. Germline V gene data show CDR1 as GTSNPN and CDR2 as SVGIG (reference sequence). There are 15 residues in the CDR3. The V and J ends lost 2 bases and 8 bases, in that order; junction bases with no gene match: 11. CDR3 protein: CAWSSTGLTWEKLFF. The CDR3 DNA reads as TGTGCCTGGAGTTCGACAGGGCTAACGTGGGAAAAACTGTTTTTT.

V and J are TRBV7-9 and TRBJ1-4; maybe TRBD1 (6 bases). The CDR3 is 13 amino acids. V was shortened by 2 bases and J by 7 bases, with 8 bases between the two germline ends. Germline CDR1 reads SEHNR; CDR2 reads FQNEAQ (reference sequence). The DNA of the CDR3 is TGTGCCAGCAGCTTAACACAGGGTGAAAAACTGTTTTTT. As protein: CASSLTQGEKLFF.

V and J are TRBV30 and TRBJ2-7; no reliable D call. CDR1 is GTSNPN and CDR2 is SVGIG in the germline V gene (reference sequence). There are 13 residues in the CDR3. Deletions cut 0 bases from V and 4 bases from J, with 10 bases between. CDR3 residues: CAWSVGVRYEQYF. The CDR3 nucleotides read TGTGCCTGGAGTGTAGGAGTCAGATACGAGCAGTACTTC.

This rearrangement joins TRBV15 to TRBJ1-1; D is perhaps TRBD1 (6 bases). The germline gives CDR1 LNHNV, CDR2 YYDKDF (reference sequence). V was trimmed by 1 base and J by 2 bases, leaving 14 bases between them. CDR3 size: 16 residues. CDR3 protein: CATSRGRTELNTEAFF. The CDR3 DNA sequence: TGTGCCACCAGCAGAGGCCGGACAGAACTTAACACTGAAGCTTTCTTT.

The CDR3 nucleotides are TGTGCCAGCAGCCCCCGGGGTGGGATAGGGGAGCAGTACTTC. This codes for CASSPRGGIGEQYF. The rearrangement uses TRBV7-9 and TRBJ2-7; D might be TRBD2 (5 bases). The CDR3 is 14 amino acids. Looked up from germline, CDR1 is SEHNR and CDR2 is FQNEAQ (reference sequence). The V end lost 5 bases, the J end lost 7 bases, and 18 bases lay between the germline ends.

Only one count was recorded for this clone. This rearrangement joins TRBV7-2 to TRBJ2-5, with 11 nucleotides matching TRBD1. CDR1 is SGHTA, CDR2 FQGNSA, per germline. Trimming took 4 bases from V and 3 from J; bases not matched to a gene: 4. The CDR3 has 15 amino acids. CDR3 region: CASSSWTGGEETQYF. CDR3 in DNA: TGTGCCAGCAGCTCGTGGACAGGGGGCGAAGAGACCCAGTACTTC.

The CDR3, as DNA: TGTGCCAGCAGCTTAGATCTGGGGCCCGGCTCTGGGGCCAACGTCCTGACTTTC. It specifies CASSLDLGPGSGANVLTF. This chain joins TRBV7-2 and TRBJ2-6, with D tentatively TRBD1 (5 bases). Germline V CDR1 and CDR2: SGHTA, FQGNSA. Trimming removed 1 base at V and 0 bases at J, with 13 bases between. The CDR3 has 18 residues. The full variable domain, with the rest looked up from reference TRBV7-2 and TRBJ2-6, is GAGVSQSPSNKVTEKGKDVELRCDPISGHTALYWYRQSLGQGLEFLIYFQGNSAPDKSGLPSDRFSAERTGGSVSTLTIQRTQQEDSAVYLCASSLDLGPGSGANVLTFGAGSRLTVL.

J is TRBJ2-2 and V is TRBV12-5; D might be TRBD1 or TRBD2, each matching 5 bases. Germline CDR1 is LGHNT and CDR2 is FRNRAP. Deletions cut 2 bases from V and 5 bases from J, with 15 bases between. This CDR3 is 16 amino acids long. DNA for the CDR3: TGTGCTAGTGGTTTGTGGGTATTGGGGGAAACCGGGGAGCTGTTTTTT. This sequence encodes CASGLWVLGETGELFF.

Details on this clone: The same CDR3 can be traced to other DNA sequences in this sample. The chain recombines TRBV4-1 with TRBJ2-7, with a possible D match to TRBD1 (5 bases). CDR3 length: 14 amino acids. Per the germline V gene, CDR1 is MGHRA and CDR2 is YSYEKL. The V end lost 1 base, the J end lost 2 bases, and 9 bases lay between the germline ends. The CDR3 coding sequence is TGCGCCAGCAGCCAAGGGCAGGGTACCTACGAGCAGTACTTC. Its translation is CASSQGQGTYEQYF.

Concerning this clone itself: One end of the junction is discordant with germline, which a read error may explain. Other DNA sequences from this sample encode an identical CDR3 as well. The chain combines TRBV4-1 with TRBJ1-4; 7 bases are shared with TRBD1. CDR3 length: 14 residues. Per the germline V gene, CDR1 is MGHRA and CDR2 is YSYEKL. Written as DNA, the CDR3 is TGCGCCAGCAGCCCCCGACAGGGTAATGAAAAGCTGTTTTTT. This gives the protein CASSPRQGNEKLFF.